This TCR beta chain was recovered during a study of siplizumab effects on memory and regulatory T cells. This CDR3 spans 14 amino acids. Per the germline V gene, CDR1 is MNHEY and CDR2 is SMNVEV (reference sequence). V was clipped by 2 bases and J by 2 bases, with 10 bases between them. Assay: immunoSEQ multiplex PCR; the TCRdb copy retains only in-frame clones and omits some. The sample shows 100,000 or so clones, roughly 93% of them seen only once. This chain joins TRBV27 and TRBJ2-7; D remains ambiguous. The sample was non-Treg CD4+ T cells sorted from blood. The clonotype originates from a human donor in good health. The CDR3 coding sequence is TGTGCCAGCAGTTTAGTACTCTCTCCCTACGAGCAGTACTTC. It encodes CASSLVLSPYEQYF.